These 8 T cell receptor beta chains were sequenced from one sample in a study of shared clonotypes between healthy human individuals. Clones were sequenced by immunoSEQ multiplex PCR, and TCRdb holds only the in-frame ones, with some missing. The sample contains 2 million to 3 million clones, more than 85% of which appear only once. Sequenced sample: naive CD4+ T cells from PBMCs. The subset here: CD45RA+ positively selected. These receptors were collected from a man aged 18 to 29 in good health. Some clones in this sample may be carry-over from other donors' samples.

This clone has just one count. The CDR3 DNA reads TGTGCCAGCAGCTTGTGGGCACTAGCGGGAGGCTCCCATGGCTACGAGCAGTACTTC. Protein sequence: CASSLWALAGGSHGYEQYF. The chain recombines TRBV5-4 with TRBJ2-5, with 12 bases fitting TRBD2. The DNA end is a closer match to TRBJ2-7, so the J assignment may be wrong. CDR3 length equals 19 residues. Germline V gene sequence: CDR1 SGHNT, CDR2 YYREEE (reference sequence).

The chain joins TRBV18 to TRBJ2-3; unclear D gene. Germline values: CDR1 KGHSH, CDR2 LQKENI. With 3 bases removed from V and 1 base from J, the gap between germline ends came to 11 bases. The CDR3 has 15 amino acids. Written as DNA, the CDR3 is TGTGCCAGCTCACCGAGTATAGATGGCACAGATACGCAGTATTTT. Its translation: CASSPSIDGTDTQYF.

This chain connects TRBV7-9 to TRBJ2-2; 7 bases map to TRBD1. Germline CDR1 is SEHNR and CDR2 is FQNEAQ (reference sequence). The V gene end was trimmed by 3 bases and the J gene end by 4 bases; junction bases not matched to a gene: 5. The CDR3 extends over 15 amino acids. The CDR3 here is CASSFDRVPTGELFF. The CDR3 DNA reads TGTGCCAGCAGCTTCGACAGGGTCCCCACCGGGGAGCTGTTTTTT.

This clone was picked up a small number of times. This rearrangement joins TRBV14 to TRBJ1-3; D not certain. CDR3 length equals 15 residues. The germline CDR1 and CDR2 sequences are SGHDN and FVKESK. Between the trimmed V and J ends, which lost 4 bases and 0 bases, there was a span of 10 bases. The CDR3 region is CASSLNDYSGNTIYF. CDR3 nucleotide sequence: TGTGCCAGCAGCCTGAACGATTACTCTGGAAACACCATATATTTT.

The chain combines TRBV6-6 with TRBJ1-1; tentative D call: TRBD1 (6 bases). This CDR3 contains 14 residues. V was trimmed by 2 bases and J by 0 bases, leaving 7 bases between them. CDR1 and CDR2 (germline): MNHNY, SVGAGI (reference sequence). The CDR3 nucleotides are TGTGCCAGCAGTTACCAGGGGATGAACACTGAAGCTTTCTTT. It yields the protein CASSYQGMNTEAFF.

The rearrangement joins TRBV7-2 to TRBJ2-3; D ambiguous. Germline V gene data show CDR1 as SGHTA and CDR2 as FQGNSA. CDR3 length: 16 amino acids. V was shortened by 1 base and J by 2 bases, with 13 bases between the two germline ends. CDR3 in amino acids: CASSLDIPFSTDTQYF. The CDR3 nucleotides read TGTGCCAGCAGCTTAGATATCCCCTTCTCCACAGATACGCAGTATTTT.

The V gene is TRBV6-4, the J gene TRBJ2-5; D gene unclear. The CDR3 is made up of 13 amino acids. Trimming cost V 11 bases and J 5 bases, with 18 bases left between them. Germline CDR1 and CDR2: MRHNA and SNTAGT. The CDR3 sequence: CAYNGLVRETQYF. The CDR3 nucleotides are TGTGCCTATAACGGCCTCGTCAGGGAGACCCAGTACTTC.

The chain combines TRBV6-6 with TRBJ2-2; D might be TRBD1 or TRBD2, each matching 5 bases. The CDR3 is made up of 14 amino acids. Trimming took 8 bases from V and 7 from J, leaving 17 bases between them. Germline V gene data show CDR1 as MNHNY and CDR2 as SVGAGI (reference sequence). DNA of the CDR3: TGTGCCAGCCGTGGGACCCTCGGCGGCGGGGAGCTGTTTTTT. Protein sequence: CASRGTLGGGELFF.